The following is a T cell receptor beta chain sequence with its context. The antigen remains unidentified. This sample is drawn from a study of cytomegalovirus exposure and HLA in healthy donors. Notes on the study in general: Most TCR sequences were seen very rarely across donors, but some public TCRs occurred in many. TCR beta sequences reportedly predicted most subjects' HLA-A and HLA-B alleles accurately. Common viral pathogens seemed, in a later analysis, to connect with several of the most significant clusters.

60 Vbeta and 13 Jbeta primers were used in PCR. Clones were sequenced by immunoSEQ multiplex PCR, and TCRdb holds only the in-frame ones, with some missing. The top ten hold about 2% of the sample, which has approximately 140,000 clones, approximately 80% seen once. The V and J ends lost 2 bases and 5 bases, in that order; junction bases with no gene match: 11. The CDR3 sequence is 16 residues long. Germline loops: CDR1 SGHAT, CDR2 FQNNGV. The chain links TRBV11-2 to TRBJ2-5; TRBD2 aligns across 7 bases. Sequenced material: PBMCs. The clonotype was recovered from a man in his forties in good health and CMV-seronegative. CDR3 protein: CASSLSPGREMETQYF. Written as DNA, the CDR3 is TGTGCCAGCAGCTTATCCCCAGGGCGGGAGATGGAGACCCAGTACTTC. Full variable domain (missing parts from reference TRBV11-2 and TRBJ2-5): EAGVAQSPRYKIIEKRQSVAFWCNPISGHATLYWYQQILGQGPKLLIQFQNNGVVDDSQLPKDRFSAERLKGVDSTLKIQPAKLEDSAVYLCASSLSPGREMETQYFGPGTRLLVL.